A single T cell receptor beta chain is shown here with its context. These data come from a study of somatic mutations in cytotoxic T cells in rheumatoid arthritis. On the study more broadly: Patient blood, about 27 ml in EDTA, was obtained immediately after diagnosis and prior to the start of any treatment.

Assay used: immunoSEQ multiplex PCR; TCRdb lists only in-frame clones, some missing. Counted here are about 4,200 clones, roughly 72% occurring once; the ten biggest clones make up about 36%. The sample consisted of CD8+ T cells sorted from blood. The clonotype comes from an adult with rheumatoid arthritis.

The CDR3 loop reads CASKTVEAFF. The CDR3 DNA is TGTGCCAGCAAAACCGTTGAAGCTTTCTTT. V and J are TRBV2 and TRBJ1-1; D is ambiguous. CDR1 and CDR2 from the germline V gene are SNHLY and FYNNEI. This CDR3 is 10 amino acids long. Trimming took 7 bases from V and 7 from J, leaving 7 bases between them.